This T cell receptor (beta chain) appears in the sequencing data of a study of shared clonotypes between healthy human individuals. Study results and caveats: Shared across a handful of donors were about 4.6% of the naive CD4 clonotypes. Incomplete sequencing of sorted subsets was indicated by rarefaction despite large depth. Represented diversity, genetic and exposure-history alike, was limited by few donors.

The CDR3 covers 19 residues. Germline loops: CDR1 SGHTA, CDR2 FQGNSA. V dropped 4 bases and J dropped 0; count of bases not matched to a gene: 14. At a deep level, the assay was run. Assay used: immunoSEQ multiplex PCR; TCRdb lists only in-frame clones, some missing. The sample has about 2 million clones; approximately 94% are singletons. Naivety among CD8 cells was defined by CD45RO negativity and positive CCR7 selection, thereby excluding terminally differentiated effector memory CD45RA+ cells. About this clone: The antigen is not known.

Sequencing used naive CD8+ T cells sorted from blood. This chain connects TRBV7-2 to TRBJ1-3; 8 nucleotides line up with TRBD1. The source of this sequence is a man younger than 35 in good health. This chain's CDR3 is CASSSHPGTGLLSGNTIYF. The CDR3 DNA reads TGTGCCAGCAGCTCGCACCCCGGGACAGGTTTGCTCTCTGGAAACACCATATATTTT.